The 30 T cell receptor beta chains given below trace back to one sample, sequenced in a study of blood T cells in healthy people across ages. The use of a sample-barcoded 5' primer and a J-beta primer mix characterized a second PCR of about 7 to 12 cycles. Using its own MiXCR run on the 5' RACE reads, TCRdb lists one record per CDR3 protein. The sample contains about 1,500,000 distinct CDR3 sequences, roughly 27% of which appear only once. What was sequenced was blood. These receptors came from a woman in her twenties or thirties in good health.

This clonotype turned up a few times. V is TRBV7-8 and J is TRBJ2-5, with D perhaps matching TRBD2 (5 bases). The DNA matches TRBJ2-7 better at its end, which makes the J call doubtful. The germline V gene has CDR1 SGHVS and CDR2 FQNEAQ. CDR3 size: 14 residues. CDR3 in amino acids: CASSLAGVRGEQYF. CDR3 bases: TGTGCCAGCAGCTTAGCCGGGGTCCGGGGCGAGCAGTACTTC.

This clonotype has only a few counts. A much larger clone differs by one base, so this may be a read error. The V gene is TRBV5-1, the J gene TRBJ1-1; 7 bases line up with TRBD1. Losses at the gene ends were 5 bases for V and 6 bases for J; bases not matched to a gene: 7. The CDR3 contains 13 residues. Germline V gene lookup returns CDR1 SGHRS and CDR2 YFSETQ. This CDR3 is CASRPDRVAEAFF. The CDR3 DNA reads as TGCGCCAGCAGACCTGACAGGGTTGCTGAAGCTTTCTTT.

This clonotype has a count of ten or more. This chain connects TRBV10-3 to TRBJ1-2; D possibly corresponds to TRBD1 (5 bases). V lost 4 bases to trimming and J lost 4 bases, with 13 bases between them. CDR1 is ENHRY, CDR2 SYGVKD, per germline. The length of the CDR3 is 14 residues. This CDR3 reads CAISGEGTGYGYTF. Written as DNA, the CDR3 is TGTGCCATCAGTGGTGAGGGGACCGGCTATGGCTACACCTTC.

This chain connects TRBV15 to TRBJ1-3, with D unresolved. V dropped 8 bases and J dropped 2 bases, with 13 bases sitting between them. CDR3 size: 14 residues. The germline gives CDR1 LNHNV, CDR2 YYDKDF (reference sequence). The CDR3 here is CATGRRDPGNTIYF. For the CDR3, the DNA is TGTGCCACCGGGCGACGGGATCCTGGAAACACCATATATTTT.

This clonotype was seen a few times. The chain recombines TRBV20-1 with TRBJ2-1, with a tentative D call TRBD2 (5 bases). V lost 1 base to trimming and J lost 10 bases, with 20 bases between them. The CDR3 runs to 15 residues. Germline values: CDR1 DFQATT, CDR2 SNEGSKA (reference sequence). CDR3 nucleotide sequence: TGCAGTGCTAGAGCGGGTGGGAGAATCCCATCGGAGCAGTTCTTC. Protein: CSARAGGRIPSEQFF.

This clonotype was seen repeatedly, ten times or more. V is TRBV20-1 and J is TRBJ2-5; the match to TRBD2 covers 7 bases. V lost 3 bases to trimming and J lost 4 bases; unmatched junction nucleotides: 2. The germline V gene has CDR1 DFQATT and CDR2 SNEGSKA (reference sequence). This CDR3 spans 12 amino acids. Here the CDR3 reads CSASGGGETQYF. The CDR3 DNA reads TGCAGTGCTAGTGGGGGGGGAGAGACCCAGTACTTC.

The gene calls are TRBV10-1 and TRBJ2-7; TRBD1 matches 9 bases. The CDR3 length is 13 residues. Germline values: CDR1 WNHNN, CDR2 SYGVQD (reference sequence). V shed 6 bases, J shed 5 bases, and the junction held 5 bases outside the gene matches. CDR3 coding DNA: TGCGCCAGCAGCCGGGACAGGGCCCACGAGCAGTACTTC. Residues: CASSRDRAHEQYF.

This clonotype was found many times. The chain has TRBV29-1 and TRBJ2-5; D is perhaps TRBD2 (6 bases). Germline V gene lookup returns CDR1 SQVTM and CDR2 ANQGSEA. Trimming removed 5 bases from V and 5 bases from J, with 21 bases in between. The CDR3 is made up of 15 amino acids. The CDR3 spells CSVSKGSGSPETQYF. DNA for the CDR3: TGCAGCGTTTCTAAAGGTAGCGGATCCCCGGAGACCCAGTACTTC.

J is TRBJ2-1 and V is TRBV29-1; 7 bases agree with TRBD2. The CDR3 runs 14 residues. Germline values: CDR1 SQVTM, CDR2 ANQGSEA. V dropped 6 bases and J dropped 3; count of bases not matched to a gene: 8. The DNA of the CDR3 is TGCAGCGTAAGGACTGGCGGGAGCTACAATGAGCAGTTCTTC. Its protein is CSVRTGGSYNEQFF.

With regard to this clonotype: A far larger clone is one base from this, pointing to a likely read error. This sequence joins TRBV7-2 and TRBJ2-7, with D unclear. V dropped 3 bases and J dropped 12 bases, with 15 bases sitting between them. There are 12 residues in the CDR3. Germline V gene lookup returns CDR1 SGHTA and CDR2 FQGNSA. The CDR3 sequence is CASSFPGETRYF. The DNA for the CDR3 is TGTGCCAGCAGCTTCCCTGGAGAGACCCGGTACTTC.

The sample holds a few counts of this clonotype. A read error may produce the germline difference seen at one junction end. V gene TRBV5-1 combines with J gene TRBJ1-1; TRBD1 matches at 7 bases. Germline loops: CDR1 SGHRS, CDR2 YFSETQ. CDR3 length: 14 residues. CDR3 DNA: TGCGCCAGCAGCCCGACCCAAGGGGGCACTGGAGCTTTCTTT. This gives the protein CASSPTQGGTGAFF.

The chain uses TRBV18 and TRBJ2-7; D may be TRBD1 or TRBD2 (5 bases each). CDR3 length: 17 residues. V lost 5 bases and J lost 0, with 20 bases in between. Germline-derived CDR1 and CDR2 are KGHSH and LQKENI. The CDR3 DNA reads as TGTGCCAGCTCAAACCCTGGGGGAAGCGGAAGCTCCTACGAGCAGTACTTC. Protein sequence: CASSNPGGSGSSYEQYF.

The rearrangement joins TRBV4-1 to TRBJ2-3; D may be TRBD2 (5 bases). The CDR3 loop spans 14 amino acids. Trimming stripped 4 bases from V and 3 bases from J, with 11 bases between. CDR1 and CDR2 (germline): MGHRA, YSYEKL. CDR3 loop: CASSRSRGTDTQYF. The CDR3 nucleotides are TGCGCCAGCAGCCGGAGCCGGGGAACAGATACGCAGTATTTT.

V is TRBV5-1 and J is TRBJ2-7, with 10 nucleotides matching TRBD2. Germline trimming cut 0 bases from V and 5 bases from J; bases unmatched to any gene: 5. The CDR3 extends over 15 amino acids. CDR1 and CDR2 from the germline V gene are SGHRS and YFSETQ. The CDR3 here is CASSLAASGSDEQYF. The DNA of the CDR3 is TGCGCCAGCAGCTTGGCGGCTAGCGGGAGTGACGAGCAGTACTTC.

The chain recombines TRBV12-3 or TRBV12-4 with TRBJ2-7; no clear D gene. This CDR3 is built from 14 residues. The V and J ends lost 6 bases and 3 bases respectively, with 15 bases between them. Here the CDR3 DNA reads TGTGCCAGCAGCCGGAGCCTGATATACTACGAGCAGTACTTC. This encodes CASSRSLIYYEQYF.

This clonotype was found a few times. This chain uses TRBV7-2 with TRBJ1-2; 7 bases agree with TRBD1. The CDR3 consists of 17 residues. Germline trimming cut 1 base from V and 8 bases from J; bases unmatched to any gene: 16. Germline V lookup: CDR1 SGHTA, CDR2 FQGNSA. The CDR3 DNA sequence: TGTGCCAGCAGCTTAGTCTCGTGGGCAGGGGGAGGTTTCGGCTACACCTTC. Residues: CASSLVSWAGGGFGYTF.

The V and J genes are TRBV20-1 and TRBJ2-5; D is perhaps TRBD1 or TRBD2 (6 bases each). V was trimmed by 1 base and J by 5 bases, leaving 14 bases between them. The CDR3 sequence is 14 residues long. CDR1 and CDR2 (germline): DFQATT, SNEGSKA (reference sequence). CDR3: CSARGNVGGETQYF. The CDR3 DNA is TGCAGTGCTAGAGGTAACGTAGGGGGGGAGACCCAGTACTTC.

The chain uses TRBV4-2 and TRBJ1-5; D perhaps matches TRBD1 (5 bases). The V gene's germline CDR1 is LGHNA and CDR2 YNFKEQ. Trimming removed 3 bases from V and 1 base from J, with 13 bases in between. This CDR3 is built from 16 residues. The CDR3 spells CASSQRSDISNQPQHF. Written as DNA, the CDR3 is TGTGCCAGCAGCCAGCGGTCGGACATAAGCAATCAGCCCCAGCATTTT.

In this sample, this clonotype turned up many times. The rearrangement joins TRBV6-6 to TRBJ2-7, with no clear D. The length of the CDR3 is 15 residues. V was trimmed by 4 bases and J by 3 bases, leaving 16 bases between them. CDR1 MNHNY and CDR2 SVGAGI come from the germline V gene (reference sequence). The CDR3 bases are TGTGCCAGCAGTTCGGAAGGTAACCCCAGCTACGAGCAGTACTTC. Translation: CASSSEGNPSYEQYF.

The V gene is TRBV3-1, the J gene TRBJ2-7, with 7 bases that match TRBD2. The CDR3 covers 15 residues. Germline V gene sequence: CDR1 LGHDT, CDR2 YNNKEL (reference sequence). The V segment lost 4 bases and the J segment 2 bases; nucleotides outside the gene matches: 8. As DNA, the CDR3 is TGTGCCAGCAGCCCTGGGAGGGCCCCCACCTACGAGCAGTACTTC. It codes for CASSPGRAPTYEQYF.

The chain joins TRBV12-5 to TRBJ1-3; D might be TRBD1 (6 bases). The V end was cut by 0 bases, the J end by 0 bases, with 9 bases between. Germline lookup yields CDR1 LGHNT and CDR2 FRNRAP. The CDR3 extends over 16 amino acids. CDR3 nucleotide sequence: TGTGCTAGTGGTTTGGTGGGGACAACCTCTGGAAACACCATATATTTT. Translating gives CASGLVGTTSGNTIYF.

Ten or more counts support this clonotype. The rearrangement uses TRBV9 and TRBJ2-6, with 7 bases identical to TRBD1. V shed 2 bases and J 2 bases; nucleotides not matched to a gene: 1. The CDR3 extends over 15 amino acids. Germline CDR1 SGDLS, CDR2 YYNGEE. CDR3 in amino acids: CASSVTGTGANVLTF. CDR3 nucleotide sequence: TGTGCCAGCAGCGTGACAGGGACTGGGGCCAACGTCCTGACTTTC.

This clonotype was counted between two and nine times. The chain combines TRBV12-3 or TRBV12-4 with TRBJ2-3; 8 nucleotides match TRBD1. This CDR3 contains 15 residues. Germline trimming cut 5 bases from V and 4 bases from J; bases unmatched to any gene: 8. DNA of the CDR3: TGTGCCAGCAGTCAAAGGACAGGGACGGCAGATACGCAGTATTTT. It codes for CASSQRTGTADTQYF.

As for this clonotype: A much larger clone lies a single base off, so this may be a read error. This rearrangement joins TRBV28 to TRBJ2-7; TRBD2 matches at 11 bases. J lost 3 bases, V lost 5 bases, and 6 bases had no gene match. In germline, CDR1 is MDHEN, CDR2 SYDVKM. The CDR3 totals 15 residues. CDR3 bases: TGTGCCAGCAGTCCCACTAGCGGGGGAGTCTACGAGCAGTACTTC. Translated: CASSPTSGGVYEQYF.

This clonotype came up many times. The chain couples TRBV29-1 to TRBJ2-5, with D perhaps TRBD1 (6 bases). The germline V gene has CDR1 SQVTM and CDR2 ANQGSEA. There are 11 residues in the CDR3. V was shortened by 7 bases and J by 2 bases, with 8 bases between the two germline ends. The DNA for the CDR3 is TGCAGCGGGACAGAACAAGAGACCCAGTACTTC. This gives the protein CSGTEQETQYF.

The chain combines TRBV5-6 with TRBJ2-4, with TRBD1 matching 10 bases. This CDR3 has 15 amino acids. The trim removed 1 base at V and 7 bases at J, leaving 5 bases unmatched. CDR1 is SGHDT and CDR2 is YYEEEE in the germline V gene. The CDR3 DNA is TGTGCCAGCAGCTTGCCGGGACAGGGGTGGAACATTCAGTACTTC. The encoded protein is CASSLPGQGWNIQYF.

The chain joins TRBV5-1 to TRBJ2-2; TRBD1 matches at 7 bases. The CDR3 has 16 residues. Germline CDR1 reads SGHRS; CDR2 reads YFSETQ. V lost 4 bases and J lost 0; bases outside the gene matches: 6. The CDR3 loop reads CASSPSGTANTGELFF. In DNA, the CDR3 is TGCGCCAGCAGCCCCTCCGGGACAGCGAACACCGGGGAGCTGTTTTTT.

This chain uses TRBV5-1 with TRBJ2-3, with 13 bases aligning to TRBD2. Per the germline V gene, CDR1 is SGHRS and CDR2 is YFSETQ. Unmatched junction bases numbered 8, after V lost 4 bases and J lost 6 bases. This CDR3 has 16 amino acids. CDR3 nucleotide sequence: TGCGCCAGCAGCACACTAGCGGGGGGGGCTCTGGATACGCAGTATTTT. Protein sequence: CASSTLAGGALDTQYF.

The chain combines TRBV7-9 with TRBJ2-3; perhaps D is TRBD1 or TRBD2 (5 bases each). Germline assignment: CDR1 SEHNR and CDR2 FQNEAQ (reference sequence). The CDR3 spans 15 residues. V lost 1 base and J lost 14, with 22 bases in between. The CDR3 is CASSLGSLSRETRYF. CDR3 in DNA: TGTGCCAGCAGCTTAGGAAGTCTCAGCAGGGAGACCCGGTATTTT.

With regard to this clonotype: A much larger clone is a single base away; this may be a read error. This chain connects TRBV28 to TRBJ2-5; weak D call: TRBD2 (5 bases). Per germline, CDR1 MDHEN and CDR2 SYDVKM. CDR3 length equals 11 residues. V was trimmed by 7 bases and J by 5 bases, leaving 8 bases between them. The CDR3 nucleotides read TGTGCCAGCAACCGGAGGGAGACCCAGTACTTC. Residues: CASNRRETQYF.